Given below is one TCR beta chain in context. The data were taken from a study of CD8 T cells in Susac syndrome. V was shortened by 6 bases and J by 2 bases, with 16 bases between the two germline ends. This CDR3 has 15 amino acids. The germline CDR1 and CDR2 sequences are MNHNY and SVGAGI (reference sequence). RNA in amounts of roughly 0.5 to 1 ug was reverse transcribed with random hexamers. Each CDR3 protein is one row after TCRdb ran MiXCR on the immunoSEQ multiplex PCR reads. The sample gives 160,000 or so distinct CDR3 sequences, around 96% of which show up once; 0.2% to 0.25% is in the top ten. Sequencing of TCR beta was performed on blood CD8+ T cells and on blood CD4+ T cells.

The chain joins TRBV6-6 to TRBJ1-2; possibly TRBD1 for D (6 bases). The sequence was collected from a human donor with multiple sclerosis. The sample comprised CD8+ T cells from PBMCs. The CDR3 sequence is CASSQRTVINYGYTF. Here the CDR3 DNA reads TGTGCCAGCAGCCAACGGACAGTTATCAACTATGGCTACACCTTC.